These 28 T cell receptor beta chains originate from one sample sequenced in a study of blood T cells in healthy people across ages. Through a sample-barcoded 5' primer and a J-beta primer mix, a second PCR was run for roughly 6 to 12 cycles. Using its own MiXCR run on the 5' RACE reads, TCRdb lists one record per CDR3 protein. The data show over 1,300,000 distinct CDR3 sequences, 59% seen once. Sequenced: blood. These TCRs come from a man aged 18 to 29 in good health.

The CDR3 sequence: CASSSLVNEQFF. In DNA form, the CDR3 reads TGTGCCAGCAGCTCACTAGTCAATGAGCAGTTCTTC. The rearrangement uses TRBV11-2 and TRBJ2-1; a possible D gene is TRBD2 (5 bases). CDR3 length equals 12 residues. Trimming took off 4 bases at V and 6 bases at J, with 7 bases between the two ends. CDR1 and CDR2 from the germline V gene are SGHAT and FQNNGV.

The chain links TRBV20-1 to TRBJ2-5; 9 nucleotides line up with TRBD2. Trimming at V came to 3 bases and at J to 6 bases, leaving 8 bases not matched to a gene. Per germline, CDR1 DFQATT and CDR2 SNEGSKA (reference sequence). The CDR3 consists of 14 residues. The DNA of the CDR3 is TGCAGTGCTAGCGAGCGGGAGGTTGTTAAGACCCAGTACTTC. It translates to CSASEREVVKTQYF.

The chain couples TRBV25-1 to TRBJ1-1; weak D call: TRBD1 (6 bases). CDR3 length: 11 amino acids. The germline V gene encodes CDR1 MGHDK and CDR2 SYGVNS. V shed 4 bases and J shed 13 bases, with 13 bases lying between them. This chain's CDR3 is CASSGQVDVFF. Written as DNA, the CDR3 is TGTGCCAGCAGTGGACAGGTCGATGTTTTCTTT.

This clonotype was observed once. The chain joins TRBV25-1 to TRBJ2-1, with D uncertain. The CDR3 has 11 residues. V shed 6 bases and J shed 9 bases, with 9 bases lying between them. The germline gives CDR1 MGHDK, CDR2 SYGVNS. The CDR3 sequence: CASRRNSEQFF. CDR3 bases: TGTGCCAGCAGGAGGAACAGTGAGCAGTTCTTC.

The V gene is TRBV25-1, the J gene TRBJ1-4; 7 nucleotides align to TRBD1. Germline values: CDR1 MGHDK, CDR2 SYGVNS. CDR3 size: 15 residues. Trimming removed 3 bases from V and 7 bases from J; junction bases left unmatched: 8. This CDR3 reads CASSEGLQGGEKLFF. The CDR3 DNA reads TGTGCCAGCAGTGAGGGGTTGCAGGGGGGTGAAAAACTGTTTTTT.

This chain uses TRBV11-2 with TRBJ1-1; D is ambiguous. Deletions cut 1 base from V and 0 bases from J, with 9 bases between. The CDR3 is 15 amino acids. The germline V gene encodes CDR1 SGHAT and CDR2 FQNNGV. The CDR3 nucleotides are TGTGCCAGCAGCTTAGCAGAGTTGGTGAACACTGAAGCTTTCTTT. The encoded protein is CASSLAELVNTEAFF. Combining the CDR3 with reference TRBV11-2 and TRBJ1-1 gives the whole variable domain EAGVAQSPRYKIIEKRQSVAFWCNPISGHATLYWYQQILGQGPKLLIQFQNNGVVDDSQLPKDRFSAERLKGVDSTLKIQPAKLEDSAVYLCASSLAELVNTEAFFGQGTRLTVV.

V and J are TRBV6-5 and TRBJ2-3, with TRBD1 matching 7 bases. J gave up 4 bases and V 8 bases, and 9 bases lay outside the gene matches. CDR3 size: 14 residues. Germline V gene lookup returns CDR1 MNHEY and CDR2 SVGAGI. CDR3: CASGLTGSADTQYF. The DNA of the CDR3 is TGTGCCAGCGGACTGACAGGGAGCGCAGATACGCAGTATTTT.

This clonotype has a single count. The rearrangement uses TRBV4-1 and TRBJ1-1; D not certain. CDR3 size: 15 residues. Germline V CDR1 and CDR2: MGHRA, YSYEKL. With 0 bases removed from V and 2 bases from J, the gap between germline ends came to 10 bases. This CDR3 is CASSQEEGENTEAFF. The CDR3 bases are TGCGCCAGCAGCCAAGAGGAAGGTGAAAACACTGAAGCTTTCTTT.

On this clonotype itself: Possible read error: a much larger clone is one base away. The chain is built from TRBV7-6 and TRBJ1-2; 7 positions match TRBD1. There are 13 residues in the CDR3. Looked up from germline, CDR1 is SGHVS and CDR2 is FNYEAQ. The CDR3 loop reads CASSRQGNYDYTF. The CDR3, as DNA: TGTGCCAGCAGCCGACAGGGAAACTATGACTACACCTTC.

The chain is built from TRBV12-3 or TRBV12-4 and TRBJ2-7; either TRBD1 or TRBD2 may supply D (5 bases each). The ends were cut back, 4 bases at V and 4 bases at J, with 14 bases in the middle. The CDR3 has 14 residues. CDR3 nucleotides: TGTGCCAGCAGTTCGCAGGGAACGGGGTACGAGCAGTACTTC. Protein sequence: CASSSQGTGYEQYF.

This rearrangement joins TRBV7-6 to TRBJ2-1; D might be TRBD1 (6 bases). Trimming took 2 bases from V and 5 from J, leaving 16 bases between them. The CDR3 spans 16 residues. Germline V gene data show CDR1 as SGHVS and CDR2 as FNYEAQ. Here the CDR3 DNA reads TGTGCCAGCAGCTTACTCTCCTGGGGGCAGGACAATGAGCAGTTCTTC. It is translated as CASSLLSWGQDNEQFF.

V is TRBV6-2 or TRBV6-3 and J is TRBJ1-5; D uncertain. Germline V gene data show CDR1 as MNHEY and CDR2 as SVGEGT. V dropped 4 bases and J dropped 0 bases, with 10 bases sitting between them. This CDR3 region has 15 residues. The CDR3 region is CASSLGKYSNQPQHF. CDR3 nucleotides: TGTGCCAGCAGTTTGGGCAAATATAGCAATCAGCCCCAGCATTTT.

The chain couples TRBV28 to TRBJ2-3; 7 bases map to TRBD1. The end of the DNA aligns better with TRBJ1-4, so the J call may be wrong. The CDR3 totals 15 residues. In germline, CDR1 is MDHEN, CDR2 SYDVKM. DNA of the CDR3: TGTGCCAGCAGTCAGACAGGGTCACGGAGTGAAAAACTGTTTTTT. This translates into CASSQTGSRSEKLFF.

The rearrangement links TRBV29-1 to TRBJ1-1; 7 bases fit TRBD1. After removal of 5 bases from V and 4 bases from J, the junction contained 13 bases not matched to a gene. This CDR3 comprises 15 residues. The germline V gene has CDR1 SQVTM and CDR2 ANQGSEA. The CDR3: CSVLPSETGFTEAFF. The CDR3 DNA reads as TGCAGCGTTCTGCCGTCCGAGACAGGGTTCACTGAAGCTTTCTTT.

This chain connects TRBV7-2 to TRBJ2-4; D is possibly TRBD1 or TRBD2 (7 bases each). The J call may not be correct, given that the DNA end is closer to TRBJ2-7. CDR3 length: 17 residues. Germline V gene data show CDR1 as SGHTA and CDR2 as FQGNSA. The CDR3 sequence: CASSLSGTALVSYEQYF. Written as DNA, the CDR3 is TGTGCCAGCAGCTTAAGCGGGACAGCGTTGGTTAGCTACGAGCAGTACTTC.

The rearrangement uses TRBV7-9 and TRBJ2-7; 10 bases are shared with TRBD2. The J call could be wrong; TRBJ2-1 is a better fit for the DNA end. From germline, CDR1 is SEHNR and CDR2 FQNEAQ (reference sequence). This CDR3 is built from 15 residues. The CDR3 DNA is TGTGCCAGCAGCCCTACTAGCGGGATTATGAATGAGCAGTTCTTC. It translates to CASSPTSGIMNEQFF.

The chain recombines TRBV20-1 with TRBJ2-7, with 8 bases fitting TRBD1. The CDR3 covers 14 residues. J gave up 7 bases and V 0 bases, and 8 bases lay outside the gene matches. In germline, CDR1 is DFQATT, CDR2 SNEGSKA (reference sequence). The CDR3 DNA follows: TGCAGTGCTAGAGACGGCAGGGGGCGCGGGGAGCAGTACTTC. It specifies CSARDGRGRGEQYF.

This clonotype came up a few times. The chain links TRBV10-3 to TRBJ1-2; tentative D call: TRBD1 (6 bases). CDR1 and CDR2 (germline): ENHRY, SYGVKD. CDR3 length: 14 residues. V dropped 5 bases and J dropped 4 bases, with 14 bases sitting between them. The CDR3 nucleotides are TGTGCCATCAGTATGGACAGCGTAACCTATGGCTACACCTTC. Protein sequence: CAISMDSVTYGYTF.

This clonotype was counted a few times. This chain joins TRBV20-1 and TRBJ2-3; 9 positions agree with TRBD2. The germline CDR1 and CDR2 sequences are DFQATT and SNEGSKA (reference sequence). The CDR3 has 17 amino acids. V lost 0 bases to trimming and J lost 4 bases; unmatched junction nucleotides: 11. For the CDR3, the DNA is TGCAGTGCTAGAGATATTCATGGAGCGGGAGGAGCAGATACGCAGTATTTT. Translating gives CSARDIHGAGGADTQYF.

The chain combines TRBV15 with TRBJ2-5, with D perhaps TRBD2 (6 bases). The ends were cut back, 0 bases at V and 5 bases at J, with 13 bases in the middle. There are 15 residues in the CDR3. Germline CDR1 is LNHNV and CDR2 is YYDKDF (reference sequence). CDR3 sequence reads: CATSRETGTFETQYF. The DNA for the CDR3 is TGTGCCACCAGCAGAGAAACCGGGACTTTCGAGACCCAGTACTTC. Looking up the rest from reference TRBV15 and TRBJ2-5 gives the full variable domain: DAMVIQNPRYQVTQFGKPVTLSCSQTLNHNVMYWYQQKSSQAPKLLFHYYDKDFNNEADTPDNFQSRRPNTSFCFLDIRSPGLGDTAMYLCATSRETGTFETQYFGPGTRLLVL.

V and J are TRBV6-2 or TRBV6-3 and TRBJ2-4; a weak D match, TRBD2 (6 bases). Per the germline V gene, CDR1 is MNHEY and CDR2 is SVGEGT. This CDR3 has 15 residues. Between the trimmed V and J ends, which lost 5 bases and 0 bases, there was a span of 11 bases. CDR3: CASSISGLAKNIQYF. The CDR3 DNA reads TGTGCCAGCAGTATTAGCGGTTTAGCCAAAAACATTCAGTACTTC.

The V call is TRBV28, the J call TRBJ1-2; D is perhaps TRBD1 (5 bases). This CDR3 region has 12 residues. CDR1 and CDR2 (germline): MDHEN, SYDVKM. Trimming took 8 bases from V and 3 from J, leaving 10 bases between them. CDR3 residues: CASRGEYYGYTF. The CDR3 DNA is TGTGCCAGCCGGGGGGAATACTATGGCTACACCTTC.

The V call is TRBV20-1, the J call TRBJ2-5, with D tentatively TRBD1 (5 bases). The CDR3 spans 13 residues. Germline V gene lookup returns CDR1 DFQATT and CDR2 SNEGSKA (reference sequence). V lost 0 bases, J lost 7 bases, and 12 bases lay in between. DNA of the CDR3: TGCAGTGCTAGAGATCAGGGTTTGGCGACCCAGTACTTC. The encoded protein is CSARDQGLATQYF.

The V gene is TRBV20-1, the J gene TRBJ1-4, with D maybe TRBD1 (6 bases). The germline V gene encodes CDR1 DFQATT and CDR2 SNEGSKA (reference sequence). V lost 0 bases and J 5 bases, leaving 13 bases between the germline ends. The CDR3 spans 15 residues. The CDR3, as DNA: TGCAGTGCTAGAGATCTGGACAGACAGAATGAAAAACTGTTTTTT. This encodes CSARDLDRQNEKLFF.

The chain is built from TRBV20-1 and TRBJ2-7; 10 nucleotides line up with TRBD2. The germline gives CDR1 DFQATT, CDR2 SNEGSKA (reference sequence). V gave up 2 bases and J gave up 0 bases; unmatched junction bases: 10. This CDR3 contains 17 residues. This CDR3 is CSARRRGGLADSYEQYF. Written as DNA, the CDR3 is TGCAGTGCTAGACGGCGGGGTGGACTAGCGGACTCCTACGAGCAGTACTTC.

The rearrangement links TRBV20-1 to TRBJ2-3; 9 bases fit TRBD2. This CDR3 contains 15 residues. Germline-derived CDR1 and CDR2 are DFQATT and SNEGSKA (reference sequence). The V and J ends lost 5 bases and 2 bases, in that order; junction bases with no gene match: 8. DNA of the CDR3: TGCAGTGCTTCCAGGGCGGGGGGGAACACAGATACGCAGTATTTT. This sequence encodes CSASRAGGNTDTQYF.

Turning to this clonotype: Its ends do not fully match the called genes, so a read error is possible. The V and J genes are TRBV6-2 or TRBV6-3 and TRBJ1-4; tentative D call: TRBD1 (5 bases). There are 16 residues in the CDR3. Per the germline V gene, CDR1 is MNHEY and CDR2 is SVGEGT. CDR3 in amino acids: CASTDGGTGHNGKLFF. In DNA form, the CDR3 reads TGTGCCAGCACTGACGGCGGGACCGGGCATAATGGAAAACTGTTTTTT.

This sequence joins TRBV4-1 and TRBJ2-1, with 7 bases identical to TRBD2. Gene TRBJ2-7 matches the end of the DNA better, so the J call may be wrong. The CDR3 has 17 residues. Germline lookup yields CDR1 MGHRA and CDR2 YSYEKL. The CDR3 region is CASSQDSGLNDYNEQYF. The DNA of the CDR3 is TGCGCCAGCAGCCAAGATTCGGGACTAAATGACTACAATGAGCAGTACTTC.